Listed below are T cell receptor beta chains from one sample, sequenced in a study of T cells after yellow fever vaccination. TCRdb reprocessed the 5' RACE reads via MiXCR and lists one record per CDR3 protein. The sample yields under 300,000 distinct CDR3 sequences, 6.9% seen once. The sample here was CD4+ T cells sorted from PBMCs, taken 15 days after the yellow fever booster vaccination. The receptors shown here come from a man under 40 who received the YFV17D yellow fever vaccine. Both conserved end residues are part of each CDR3. Each record gives: V gene, D gene, clone size, J gene, CDR3 protein, CDR3 DNA. D genes are given only for firm matches. Only some rows state a clone size, as once, few, many or a class for expanded clones.

v_call: TRBV7-2
d_call: .
clone_size: .
j_call: TRBJ2-7
cdr3_aa: CASSFYPGAGHEQYF
cdr3_nt: TGTGCCAGCAGCTTCTACCCGGGAGCGGGCCACGAGCAGTACTTC

v_call: TRBV30
d_call: TRBD1
clone_size: many
j_call: TRBJ1-1
cdr3_aa: CAWSPPPGQGGNTEAFF
cdr3_nt: TGTGCCTGGAGCCCACCTCCCGGACAGGGGGGGAACACTGAAGCTTTCTTT

v_call: TRBV7-9
d_call: .
clone_size: .
j_call: TRBJ1-4
cdr3_aa: CASSWGPGPREKLFF
cdr3_nt: TGTGCCAGCAGCTGGGGGCCGGGCCCGAGAGAAAAACTGTTTTTT

v_call: TRBV20-1
d_call: TRBD2
clone_size: many
j_call: TRBJ2-3
cdr3_aa: CSANTGLAGGGADTQYF
cdr3_nt: TGCAGTGCTAACACCGGGCTAGCGGGAGGAGGTGCAGATACGCAGTATTTT

v_call: TRBV5-1
d_call: TRBD2
clone_size: .
j_call: TRBJ2-1
cdr3_aa: CASSPPGLANDNEQFF
cdr3_nt: TGCGCCAGCAGCCCGCCGGGACTAGCAAACGACAATGAGCAGTTCTTC

v_call: TRBV20-1
d_call: TRBD2
clone_size: .
j_call: TRBJ2-1
cdr3_aa: CSARASSGAGYNEQFF
cdr3_nt: TGCAGTGCTAGAGCTTCAAGCGGAGCGGGATACAATGAGCAGTTCTTC

v_call: TRBV7-2
d_call: TRBD2
clone_size: few
j_call: TRBJ2-2
cdr3_aa: CASSPGLGHTGELFF
cdr3_nt: TGTGCCAGCAGCCCCGGACTAGGCCACACCGGGGAGCTGTTTTTT

v_call: TRBV7-2
d_call: .
clone_size: .
j_call: TRBJ2-3
cdr3_aa: CASSLALFGSTDTQYF
cdr3_nt: TGTGCCAGCAGCTTAGCCCTATTTGGAAGCACAGATACGCAGTATTTT

v_call: TRBV7-9
d_call: TRBD2
clone_size: many
j_call: TRBJ2-5
cdr3_aa: CATGTSGGETQYF
cdr3_nt: TGTGCCACCGGGACTAGTGGCGGAGAGACCCAGTACTTC

v_call: TRBV12-3/TRBV12-4
d_call: .
clone_size: .
j_call: TRBJ2-7
cdr3_aa: CASSSDIPLSCKGSYEQYF
cdr3_nt: TGTGCCAGCAGTTCCGACATTCCCCTATCTTGTAAGGGGTCCTACGAGCAGTACTTC

v_call: TRBV24-1
d_call: .
clone_size: few
j_call: TRBJ2-5
cdr3_aa: CATSDFKQGQETQYF
cdr3_nt: TGTGCCACCAGTGATTTTAAACAGGGTCAAGAGACCCAGTACTTC

v_call: TRBV12-3/TRBV12-4
d_call: .
clone_size: many
j_call: TRBJ1-5
cdr3_aa: CASSFGGTINQPQHF
cdr3_nt: TGTGCCAGCAGTTTTGGAGGGACAATCAATCAGCCCCAGCATTTT

v_call: TRBV7-2
d_call: .
clone_size: few
j_call: TRBJ1-4
cdr3_aa: CASSPIGGARNEKLFF
cdr3_nt: TGTGCCAGCAGCCCTATCGGGGGGGCACGGAATGAAAAACTGTTTTTT

v_call: TRBV19
d_call: .
clone_size: few
j_call: TRBJ1-2
cdr3_aa: CASGDFNYGYTF
cdr3_nt: TGTGCCAGTGGGGATTTTAACTATGGCTACACCTTC

v_call: TRBV20-1
d_call: TRBD2
clone_size: .
j_call: TRBJ2-3
cdr3_aa: CSARPLAGRTDTQYF
cdr3_nt: TGCAGTGCTCGCCCCCTAGCGGGGCGCACAGATACGCAGTATTTT

v_call: TRBV5-5
d_call: .
clone_size: few
j_call: TRBJ2-7
cdr3_aa: CASSLSRVSYEQYF
cdr3_nt: TGTGCCAGCAGCCTAAGCCGGGTCTCCTACGAGCAGTACTTC

v_call: TRBV7-8
d_call: .
clone_size: few
j_call: TRBJ1-4
cdr3_aa: CASSPRVATNEKLFF
cdr3_nt: TGTGCCAGCAGCCCCCGGGTGGCAACTAATGAAAAACTGTTTTTT

v_call: TRBV28
d_call: .
clone_size: few
j_call: TRBJ1-5
cdr3_aa: CASRLGSNQPQHF
cdr3_nt: TGTGCCAGCAGATTGGGGAGCAATCAGCCCCAGCATTTT

v_call: TRBV20-1
d_call: TRBD2
clone_size: few
j_call: TRBJ2-1
cdr3_aa: CSLKSGRSYNEQFF
cdr3_nt: TGCAGCTTAAAAAGCGGGAGGAGCTACAATGAGCAGTTCTTC

v_call: TRBV4-2
d_call: TRBD1
clone_size: many
j_call: TRBJ1-2
cdr3_aa: CASSQDRTGVGYTF
cdr3_nt: TGTGCCAGCAGCCAAGATCGGACAGGGGTCGGCTACACCTTC

v_call: TRBV5-5
d_call: TRBD2
clone_size: many
j_call: TRBJ2-1
cdr3_aa: CASSVYSGTNNEQFF
cdr3_nt: TGTGCCAGCAGCGTGTATAGCGGGACAAACAATGAGCAGTTCTTC

v_call: TRBV7-6
d_call: TRBD2
clone_size: .
j_call: TRBJ2-1
cdr3_aa: CASSAAGGRGNEQFF
cdr3_nt: TGTGCCAGCAGCGCAGCGGGAGGCCGGGGCAATGAGCAGTTCTTC

v_call: TRBV3-1
d_call: TRBD2
clone_size: few
j_call: TRBJ2-1
cdr3_aa: CASSFGLAGGPNGEQFF
cdr3_nt: TGTGCCAGCAGTTTCGGACTAGCGGGAGGGCCGAACGGTGAGCAGTTCTTC

v_call: TRBV12-3/TRBV12-4
d_call: TRBD1
clone_size: few
j_call: TRBJ2-5
cdr3_aa: CASRSAGGTQYF
cdr3_nt: TGTGCCAGCAGATCCGCAGGGGGGACCCAGTACTTC

v_call: TRBV7-2
d_call: TRBD1
clone_size: .
j_call: TRBJ1-5
cdr3_aa: CASSLAVTGGNQPQHF
cdr3_nt: TGTGCCAGCAGCTTAGCGGTGACAGGGGGCAATCAGCCCCAGCATTTT

v_call: TRBV5-1
d_call: TRBD2
clone_size: many
j_call: TRBJ2-1
cdr3_aa: CASSLTLAGELEQFF
cdr3_nt: TGCGCCAGCAGCCTTACTTTAGCGGGAGAACTTGAGCAGTTCTTC

v_call: TRBV20-1
d_call: TRBD2
clone_size: .
j_call: TRBJ2-5
cdr3_aa: CSAPSGRATETQYF
cdr3_nt: TGCAGTGCTCCTAGCGGGAGGGCCACGGAGACCCAGTACTTC

v_call: TRBV7-2
d_call: .
clone_size: .
j_call: TRBJ2-2
cdr3_aa: CASSLQAANTGELFF
cdr3_nt: TGTGCCAGCAGCTTACAGGCAGCCAACACCGGGGAGCTGTTTTTT

v_call: TRBV20-1
d_call: TRBD2
clone_size: .
j_call: TRBJ2-1
cdr3_aa: CSASPPSGRAANEQFF
cdr3_nt: TGCAGTGCTAGCCCGCCTAGCGGGAGGGCGGCAAATGAGCAGTTCTTC

v_call: TRBV14
d_call: .
clone_size: many
j_call: TRBJ2-3
cdr3_aa: CASSQGTGNTQYF
cdr3_nt: TGTGCCAGCAGCCAGGGGACTGGAAATACGCAGTATTTT

v_call: TRBV5-1
d_call: TRBD2
clone_size: many
j_call: TRBJ2-5
cdr3_aa: CASAGTTQETQYF
cdr3_nt: TGCGCCAGCGCCGGGACTACCCAAGAGACCCAGTACTTC

v_call: TRBV1
d_call: .
clone_size: .
j_call: TRBJ2-1
cdr3_aa: CTSSLLGACYEQFF
cdr3_nt: TGCACCAGCAGCCTCCTTGGGGCGTGCTATGAGCAGTTCTTC

v_call: TRBV7-6
d_call: TRBD1
clone_size: few
j_call: TRBJ1-3
cdr3_aa: CASSPQLGQGGNTIYF
cdr3_nt: TGTGCCAGCAGCCCGCAGCTGGGACAGGGTGGAAACACCATATATTTT

v_call: TRBV20-1
d_call: .
clone_size: many
j_call: TRBJ2-1
cdr3_aa: CSATSEGGYNEQFF
cdr3_nt: TGCAGTGCTACCTCAGAGGGCGGGTACAATGAGCAGTTCTTC

v_call: TRBV28
d_call: .
clone_size: .
j_call: TRBJ2-7
cdr3_aa: CASRQWATSYEQYF
cdr3_nt: TGTGCCAGCCGCCAATGGGCGACGTCCTACGAGCAGTACTTC

v_call: TRBV20-1
d_call: .
clone_size: many
j_call: TRBJ1-5
cdr3_aa: CSARDAGGYQPQHF
cdr3_nt: TGCAGTGCTAGAGATGCGGGGGGCTATCAGCCCCAGCATTTT

v_call: TRBV5-4
d_call: .
clone_size: .
j_call: TRBJ2-5
cdr3_aa: CASSLGGRDPPETQYF
cdr3_nt: TGTGCCAGCAGCTTGGGCGGCCGGGATCCGCCAGAGACCCAGTACTTC

v_call: TRBV6-1
d_call: TRBD1
clone_size: many
j_call: TRBJ2-2
cdr3_aa: CASRDRTNTGELFF
cdr3_nt: TGTGCCAGCCGGGACAGGACGAACACCGGGGAGCTGTTTTTT

v_call: TRBV5-5
d_call: .
clone_size: few
j_call: TRBJ2-3
cdr3_aa: CASSPALGNTQYF
cdr3_nt: TGTGCCAGCAGCCCGGCCTTGGGAAATACGCAGTATTTT

v_call: TRBV29-1
d_call: TRBD1
clone_size: .
j_call: TRBJ2-1
cdr3_aa: CSALPGQGINEQFF
cdr3_nt: TGCAGCGCACTACCGGGACAGGGAATCAATGAGCAGTTCTTC

v_call: TRBV5-8
d_call: .
clone_size: many
j_call: TRBJ2-6
cdr3_aa: CASSLGLHSGANVLTF
cdr3_nt: TGTGCCAGCAGCTTGGGACTTCACTCTGGGGCCAACGTCCTGACTTTC

v_call: TRBV7-2
d_call: TRBD1
clone_size: few
j_call: TRBJ2-7
cdr3_aa: CASNGSPGQGGEQYF
cdr3_nt: TGTGCCAGCAACGGGTCCCCGGGACAGGGGGGCGAGCAGTACTTC

v_call: TRBV14
d_call: .
clone_size: .
j_call: TRBJ2-3
cdr3_aa: CASSQVGGGTDTQYF
cdr3_nt: TGTGCCAGCAGCCAAGTCGGGGGTGGAACAGATACGCAGTATTTT

v_call: TRBV10-3
d_call: TRBD2
clone_size: .
j_call: TRBJ2-1
cdr3_aa: CAISRTSGRVDEQFF
cdr3_nt: TGTGCCATCAGCCGGACTAGCGGGAGAGTAGATGAGCAGTTCTTC

v_call: TRBV5-4
d_call: .
clone_size: .
j_call: TRBJ2-1
cdr3_aa: CASSFRIYNEQFF
cdr3_nt: TGTGCCAGCAGCTTCCGGATCTACAATGAGCAGTTCTTC

v_call: TRBV7-2
d_call: TRBD2
clone_size: many
j_call: TRBJ2-1
cdr3_aa: CATHSFAGGNEQFF
cdr3_nt: TGTGCCACCCACTCCTTCGCGGGAGGCAATGAGCAGTTCTTC

v_call: TRBV12-3/TRBV12-4
d_call: TRBD1
clone_size: .
j_call: TRBJ2-5
cdr3_aa: CASRQGLETQYF
cdr3_nt: TGTGCCAGCAGACAGGGGTTAGAGACCCAGTACTTC

v_call: TRBV5-1
d_call: .
clone_size: .
j_call: TRBJ2-2
cdr3_aa: CASSPRGADTGELFF
cdr3_nt: TGCGCCAGCAGCCCCCGGGGCGCGGACACCGGGGAGCTGTTTTTT

v_call: TRBV20-1
d_call: TRBD2
clone_size: .
j_call: TRBJ2-1
cdr3_aa: CSASGTSNEQFF
cdr3_nt: TGCAGTGCTTCCGGGACTAGCAATGAGCAGTTCTTC